The text below deals with one T cell receptor (beta chain). The antigen is undetermined. The data were taken from a study of cytomegalovirus exposure and HLA in healthy donors. Broader study findings: V- and J-gene trimming in TCR beta was tied to a missense DCLRE1C variant by an analysis performed later. Across donors, sequencing depth was assumed by presence/absence analyses to be roughly uniform.

60 Vbeta and 13 Jbeta primers were used in PCR. Clones were sequenced by immunoSEQ multiplex PCR, and TCRdb holds only the in-frame ones, with some missing. The sample has about 94,000 clones, around 66% seen once; the top ten hold 3.5% to 4.5%. Trimming at V came to 8 bases and at J to 11 bases, leaving 6 bases not matched to a gene. The CDR3 totals 12 residues. Germline CDR1 MGHDK, CDR2 SYGVNS. The chain employs TRBV25-1 and TRBJ1-1, with 12 bases that match TRBD1. The sequencing sample was made of PBMCs. The origin of this receptor is a young man in good health and CMV-seronegative. Here the CDR3 DNA reads TGTGCCAGCTCGGGACAGGGGGCTGTGGCTTTCTTT. This gives the protein CASSGQGAVAFF.